These T cell receptor beta chains were read from a single sample in a study of shared clonotypes between healthy human individuals. The data were produced by immunoSEQ multiplex PCR, yet TCRdb's version contains in-frame clones alone and is incomplete. The repertoire holds around 2,100,000 clones, with approximately 94% as singletons. The sequenced material came from naive CD8+ T cells sorted from blood. The receptors come from a man aged 18 to 30 in good health. Each CDR3 is given with its conserved first and last residue. A D gene is named only where the DNA matches it firmly. Size is omitted from some rows. Given values are once, few, many or a class for expanded clones.

size	D	V	J	DNA	CDR3
NA	NA	TRBV7-8	TRBJ2-2	TGTGCCAGCAGCTTCCCCGGGGAGCTGTTTTTT	CASSFPGELFF
NA	NA	TRBV12-5	TRBJ1-1	TGTGCTAGTGGTTTGGAAAACAGGGCGGGGAACACTGAAGCTTTCTTT	CASGLENRAGNTEAFF
NA	NA	TRBV6-6	TRBJ2-7	TGTGCCAGCAGATTGACAGGCGACGAGCAGTACTTC	CASRLTGDEQYF
NA	NA	TRBV15	TRBJ1-4	TGTGCCACCAGCAGAGGGGAGACGGGTCCTAATGAAAAACTGTTTTTT	CATSRGETGPNEKLFF
once	NA	TRBV6-5	TRBJ1-1	TGTGCCAGCACTCCTACCCCCGGCACTGAAGCTTTCTTT	CASTPTPGTEAFF
NA	TRBD2	TRBV7-9	TRBJ2-7	TGTGCCAGCAGCTTAATCGGACTAGCGGGTAGGTCCCCTTCGTGGACCTTC	CASSLIGLAGRSPSWTF
once	NA	TRBV6-6	TRBJ2-5	TGTGCCAGCAGTTCGGACGAGACCTACCAAGAGACCCAGTACTTC	CASSSDETYQETQYF
NA	TRBD1	TRBV5-6	TRBJ2-5	TGTGCCAGCAGCCAACCCTCTATACCCGGGACAGGAGGGGAGACCCAGTACTTC	CASSQPSIPGTGGETQYF
NA	NA	TRBV9	TRBJ2-2	TGTGCCAGCAGCGTAGACGGCCTCGCCGACACCGGGGAGCTGTTTTTT	CASSVDGLADTGELFF
once	TRBD2	TRBV4-3	TRBJ2-1	TGCGCCAGCAGCCAAGATGGGGCTAGCGGGTCCTACAATGAGCAGTTCTTC	CASSQDGASGSYNEQFF
NA	NA	TRBV7-6	TRBJ1-2	TGTGCCAGCAGCCCGCCGGGGGGGGGCTATGGCTACACCTTC	CASSPPGGGYGYTF
medium-sized	NA	TRBV28	TRBJ1-3	TGTGCCAGCAGTTCCGAGATCTCTGGAAACACCATATATTTT	CASSSEISGNTIYF
NA	NA	TRBV12-5	TRBJ1-6	TGTGCTAGTGGTTTATCTGGGCAGGTCCATAATTCACCCCTCCACTTT	CASGLSGQVHNSPLHF
NA	NA	TRBV5-4	TRBJ1-2	TGTGCCAGCAGCGGGGGGGTCGATTCGACTAGTGGCTACACCTTC	CASSGGVDSTSGYTF
few	TRBD1	TRBV19	TRBJ1-5	TGTGCCAGTAGTATAGATGGGACAGGGGGCGTTCAGCCCCAGCATTTT	CASSIDGTGGVQPQHF
NA	TRBD2	TRBV29-1	TRBJ2-7	TGCAGCGTTGAAGGGGGGGGATACGAGCAGTACTTC	CSVEGGGYEQYF
once	TRBD2	TRBV7-9	TRBJ2-1	TGTGCCAGCAGCCAGGGACTAGCGGGAGGGCCGATAGTCAATGAGCAGTTCTTC	CASSQGLAGGPIVNEQFF
NA	NA	TRBV9	TRBJ1-6	TGTGCCAGCAGCGCTGCGGACAACTTATACTCCTATAATTCACCCCTCCACTTT	CASSAADNLYSYNSPLHF
once	NA	TRBV7-8	TRBJ2-2	TGTGCCAGCAGCTTATTGGAGGGGGCGACCACCGGGGAGCTGTTTTTT	CASSLLEGATTGELFF
NA	TRBD2	TRBV9	TRBJ2-7	TGTGCCAGCAGCGACGGATCCGGGGGGACCTACGAGCAGTACTTC	CASSDGSGGTYEQYF
NA	NA	TRBV7-2	TRBJ2-7	TGTGCCAGCAGCTTAGTTGGGGGATCCTACGAGCAGTACTTC	CASSLVGGSYEQYF
NA	NA	TRBV13	TRBJ2-5	TGTGCCAGCAGCTTGATCCCGACAGAGAACCAAGAGACCCAGTACTTC	CASSLIPTENQETQYF
NA	NA	TRBV10-3	TRBJ2-4	TGTGCCATCAGTGAGTCTGGGGGGTCCAAAAACATTCAGTACTTC	CAISESGGSKNIQYF
NA	NA	TRBV10-3	TRBJ2-7	TGTGCCATCAGCGGGATGGGGGATCGGGGCAACGAGCAGTACTTC	CAISGMGDRGNEQYF
NA	TRBD1	TRBV6-5	TRBJ2-7	TGTGCCAGCAGCAGCCTCAGGGGGCACGAGCAGTACTTC	CASSSLRGHEQYF
NA	NA	TRBV27	TRBJ2-1	TGTGCCAGCAGTTTAAATGGTAACAATGAGCAGTTCTTC	CASSLNGNNEQFF
NA	NA	TRBV19	TRBJ2-3	TGTGCCAGTAGTTACCCGTGGGGTGACGAAGGGCAGTATTTT	CASSYPWGDEGQYF
NA	NA	TRBV4-3	TRBJ1-5	TGCGCCAGCAGCCAAGTTTGGGGGGGCAATAGCAATCAGCCCCAGCATTTT	CASSQVWGGNSNQPQHF
NA	TRBD2	TRBV27	TRBJ2-5	TGTGCCAGCAGCACGACTAGCGGGATAAGGGAGACCCAGTACTTC	CASSTTSGIRETQYF
NA	TRBD1	TRBV29-1	TRBJ1-4	TGCAGCGTTGAACGACAGGGGTATGAAAAACTGTTTTTT	CSVERQGYEKLFF
NA	NA	TRBV7-9	TRBJ2-7	TGTGCCAGCAGCCTACGAGGGGAGCAGTACTTC	CASSLRGEQYF
NA	NA	TRBV29-1	TRBJ1-2	TGCAGCGTTCCCGAAGGGGGGGGGCTTCTCTCTGGCTACACCTTC	CSVPEGGGLLSGYTF
NA	NA	TRBV4-3	TRBJ1-6	TGCGCCAGCAGCCCAGGTGCAGGGCGGGGATCACCCCTCCACTTT	CASSPGAGRGSPLHF
NA	NA	TRBV7-9	TRBJ1-5	TGTGCCAGCAGCAAGACAGGCATCAATCAGCCCCAGCATTTT	CASSKTGINQPQHF
once	NA	TRBV30	TRBJ2-1	TGTGCCTGGACCCCTAATGGGAAAAATGAGCAGTTCTTC	CAWTPNGKNEQFF
once	NA	TRBV13	TRBJ2-3	TGTGCCAGCATGGTGGGGGGAGATACGCAGTATTTT	CASMVGGDTQYF
NA	NA	TRBV7-9	TRBJ2-7	TGTGCCAGCAGCTTAGCCCGGGTCGAGCAGTACTTC	CASSLARVEQYF
NA	NA	TRBV7-8	TRBJ2-1	TGTGCCAGCAGCTTAGGAGGCAGCTACAATGAGCAGTTCTTC	CASSLGGSYNEQFF
NA	TRBD1	TRBV28	TRBJ1-5	TGTGCCAGCAGTGCTCAAAGACAGGGCCTTCAGCCCCAGCATTTT	CASSAQRQGLQPQHF
NA	TRBD1	TRBV6-1	TRBJ1-2	TGTGCCAGCAGTGTCCGGGACAGCTCCTATGGCTACACCTTC	CASSVRDSSYGYTF
NA	NA	TRBV13	TRBJ2-7	TGTGCCAGCAGCTTTTTAGGACACGAGCAGTACTTC	CASSFLGHEQYF
NA	TRBD2	TRBV9	TRBJ2-2	TGTGCCAGCAGCGGACCCGACAAGTACGGGAGGACCGGGGAGCTGTTTTTT	CASSGPDKYGRTGELFF
NA	NA	TRBV4-3	TRBJ2-7	TGCGCCAGCAGCCAAGATTGGGCTAGCGACACCTCCTACGAGCAGTACTTC	CASSQDWASDTSYEQYF
NA	NA	TRBV6-1	TRBJ1-1	TGTGCCAGCAGTGAAGTGGGGGGCACTGAAGCTTTCTTT	CASSEVGGTEAFF
NA	NA	TRBV7-9	TRBJ2-7	TGTGCCAGCAGCCCTCGGCCCTACGAGCAGTACTTC	CASSPRPYEQYF
NA	NA	TRBV5-6	TRBJ2-7	TGTGCCAGCAGCCCAGGACCGGGGGAAGGGGACGAGCAGTACTTC	CASSPGPGEGDEQYF
NA	TRBD1	TRBV7-9	TRBJ1-2	TGTGCCAGCAGCCAAACGCCCGGGACAGGGGTTTTCTATGGCTACACCTTC	CASSQTPGTGVFYGYTF
NA	TRBD1	TRBV7-9	TRBJ2-7	TGTGCCAGCAGCTTTGTTCAGGGGGCGAGCGAGCAGTACTTC	CASSFVQGASEQYF
NA	TRBD1	TRBV6-1	TRBJ1-2	TGTGCCAGCAGTAATCCAGGGACAGAAGATGGCTACACCTTC	CASSNPGTEDGYTF
once	TRBD1	TRBV9	TRBJ2-7	TGTGCCAGCACCATGGGGACAGGGGCCTCCTACGAGCAGTACTTC	CASTMGTGASYEQYF
NA	TRBD1	TRBV4-3	TRBJ2-7	TGCGCCAGCAGCCAAGAATCGGTGGGACAGGGCTACGAGCAGTACTTC	CASSQESVGQGYEQYF
NA	TRBD1	TRBV5-6	TRBJ1-2	TGTGCCAGCAGCTTCGGACAGGGCTATGGCTACACCTTC	CASSFGQGYGYTF
NA	NA	TRBV6-5	TRBJ1-1	TGTGCCAGCAGTTATGGATCACTGAACACTGAAGCTTTCTTT	CASSYGSLNTEAFF
NA	NA	TRBV29-1	TRBJ2-3	TGCAGCGTTGACGGACTGCTAGAGACAGATACGCAGTATTTT	CSVDGLLETDTQYF
NA	NA	TRBV29-1	TRBJ1-3	TGCAGCGCGAAGACAGGTGACTCTGGAAACACCATATATTTT	CSAKTGDSGNTIYF
NA	TRBD2	TRBV4-2	TRBJ2-1	TGTGCCAGCAGCCTCATAGCGGGGGGAGACAATGAGCAGTTCTTC	CASSLIAGGDNEQFF
NA	TRBD2	TRBV7-8	TRBJ2-2	TGTGCCAGCAGCTTAGGAGGGACTACCTACACCGGGGAGCTGTTTTTT	CASSLGGTTYTGELFF